This T cell receptor beta chain was sequenced in a study of T cells in Graves' hyperthyroidism and ophthalmopathy. Study-wide results and caveats: Ophthalmopathy, as predicted by the model, came a median around 6 months after the prediction.

This clonotype has a count of ten or more. Antigen specificity is unknown. RNA transcripts served as the template for amplifying TCR beta CDR3 regions. The primer set for the first-round RT-PCR of the TCR CDR3 was HTBI. Each CDR3 protein gets one entry after TCRdb re-called the multiplex PCR reads with MiXCR. The table lists fewer than 750,000 distinct CDR3 sequences, roughly 46% of them singletons. This clonotype was sampled from a woman under 30 with Graves' hyperthyroidism. Specimen: peripheral blood or thyroid tissue (not recorded which).

Here the CDR3 DNA reads TGTGCCAGCAGTAACACGGGACTTGCGAACACTGAAGCTTTCTTT. This translates into CASSNTGLANTEAFF. V is TRBV2 and J is TRBJ1-1; possibly TRBD1 for D (5 bases). CDR1 is SNHLY, CDR2 FYNNEI, per germline. Trimming pared 5 bases from V and 1 base from J, leaving 14 bases between. CDR3 size: 15 residues.